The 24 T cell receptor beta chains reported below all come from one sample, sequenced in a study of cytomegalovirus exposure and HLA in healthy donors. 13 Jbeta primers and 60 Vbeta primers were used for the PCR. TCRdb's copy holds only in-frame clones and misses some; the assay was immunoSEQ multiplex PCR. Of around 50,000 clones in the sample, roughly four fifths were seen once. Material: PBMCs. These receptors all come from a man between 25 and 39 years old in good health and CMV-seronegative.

The CDR3 coding sequence is TGCGCCAGCAGCCAAGGAGCGGCGTCCTACAATGAGCAGTTCTTC. This gives the protein CASSQGAASYNEQFF. The chain carries TRBV4-3 and TRBJ2-1, with D maybe TRBD2 (5 bases). Germline V CDR1 and CDR2: LGHNA, YSLEER. The ends were cut back, 1 base at V and 1 base at J, with 8 bases in the middle. This CDR3 spans 15 amino acids.

This CDR3 is CASSLEGGYNEQFF. CDR3 nucleotide sequence: TGTGCCAGCAGCTTAGAGGGAGGGTACAATGAGCAGTTCTTC. The chain has TRBV11-3 and TRBJ2-1; 7 bases agree with TRBD2. Looked up from germline, CDR1 is SGHNT and CDR2 is YENEEA. The CDR3 length is 14 residues. The J segment lost 4 bases and the V segment lost 0 bases, leaving 0 bases of the junction unmatched.

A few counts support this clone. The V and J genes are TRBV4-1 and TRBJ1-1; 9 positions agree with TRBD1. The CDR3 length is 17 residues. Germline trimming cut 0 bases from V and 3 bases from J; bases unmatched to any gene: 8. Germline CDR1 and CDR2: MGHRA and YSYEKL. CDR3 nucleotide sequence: TGCGCCAGCAGCCAAGATCAGAACAGGGGGCCAGACACTGAAGCTTTCTTT. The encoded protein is CASSQDQNRGPDTEAFF.

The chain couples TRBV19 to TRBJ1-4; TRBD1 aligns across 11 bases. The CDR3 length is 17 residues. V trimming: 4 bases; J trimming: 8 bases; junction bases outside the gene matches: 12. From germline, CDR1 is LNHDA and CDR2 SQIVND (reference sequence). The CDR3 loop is CASSNAPDRGQEEKLFF. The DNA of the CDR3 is TGTGCCAGTAGTAACGCCCCGGACAGGGGGCAGGAGGAAAAACTGTTTTTT.

This CDR3 reads CASSPRTGGYEQYF. In DNA form, the CDR3 reads TGTGCCAGCAGCCCTAGGACAGGGGGTTACGAGCAGTACTTC. The chain recombines TRBV5-4 with TRBJ2-7, with 10 nucleotides matching TRBD1. The CDR3 has 14 residues. The V gene end was trimmed by 4 bases and the J gene end by 4 bases; junction bases not matched to a gene: 5. CDR1 is SGHNT, CDR2 YYREEE, per germline (reference sequence).

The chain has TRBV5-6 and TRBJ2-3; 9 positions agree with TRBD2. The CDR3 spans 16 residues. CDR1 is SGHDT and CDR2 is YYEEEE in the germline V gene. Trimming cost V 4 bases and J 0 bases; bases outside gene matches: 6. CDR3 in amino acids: CASSGLAGPSTDTQYF. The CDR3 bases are TGTGCCAGCAGCGGGCTAGCGGGACCCAGCACAGATACGCAGTATTTT.

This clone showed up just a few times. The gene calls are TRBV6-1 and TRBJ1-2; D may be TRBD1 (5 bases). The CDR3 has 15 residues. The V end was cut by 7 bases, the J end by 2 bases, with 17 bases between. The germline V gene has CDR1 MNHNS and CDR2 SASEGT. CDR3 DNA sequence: TGTGCCAGCACCATTGGGGCCGGGGGGAACTATGGCTACACCTTC. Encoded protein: CASTIGAGGNYGYTF.

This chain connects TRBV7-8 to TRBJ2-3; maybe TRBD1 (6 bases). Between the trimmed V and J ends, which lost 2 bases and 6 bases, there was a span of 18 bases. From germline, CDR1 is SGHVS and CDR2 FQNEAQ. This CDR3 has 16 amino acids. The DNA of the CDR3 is TGTGCCAGCAGCTTAAGGGGGAGCCGCCCTGGGGATACGCAGTATTTT. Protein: CASSLRGSRPGDTQYF.

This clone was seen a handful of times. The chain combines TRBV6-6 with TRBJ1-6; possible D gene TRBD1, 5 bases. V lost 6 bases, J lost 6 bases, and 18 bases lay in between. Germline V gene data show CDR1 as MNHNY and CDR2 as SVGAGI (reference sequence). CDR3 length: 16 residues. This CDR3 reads CASSQKNDRSNSPLHF. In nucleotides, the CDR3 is TGTGCCAGCAGCCAAAAAAACGACAGAAGTAATTCACCCCTCCACTTT.

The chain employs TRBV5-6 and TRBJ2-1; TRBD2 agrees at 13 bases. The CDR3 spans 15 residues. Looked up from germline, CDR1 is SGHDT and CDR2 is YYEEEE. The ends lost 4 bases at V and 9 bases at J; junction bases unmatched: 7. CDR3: CASSPAGLAGFEQFF. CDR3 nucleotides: TGTGCCAGCAGCCCGGCGGGACTAGCGGGATTTGAGCAGTTCTTC.

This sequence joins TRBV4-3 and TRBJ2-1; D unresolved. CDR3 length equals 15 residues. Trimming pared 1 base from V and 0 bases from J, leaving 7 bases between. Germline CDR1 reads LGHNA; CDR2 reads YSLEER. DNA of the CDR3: TGCGCCAGCAGCCAAGCCCTAAGCTCCTACAATGAGCAGTTCTTC. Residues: CASSQALSSYNEQFF.

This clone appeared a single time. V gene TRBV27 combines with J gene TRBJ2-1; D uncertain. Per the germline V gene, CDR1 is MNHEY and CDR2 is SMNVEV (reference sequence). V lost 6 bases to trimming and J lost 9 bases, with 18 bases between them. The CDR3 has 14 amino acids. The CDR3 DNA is TGTGCCAGCAGCAGTTTAACCCCCTCTTTTGAGCAGTTCTTC. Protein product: CASSSLTPSFEQFF.

CDR3 nucleotides: TGTGCCAGCAGTTACGGGCAGGAACTGTACTTC. Its protein product is CASSYGQELYF. This chain links TRBV6-5 with TRBJ2-7; no clear D gene. From germline, CDR1 is MNHEY and CDR2 SVGAGI. The CDR3 runs 11 residues. The germline V and J ends were trimmed by 2 bases and 12 bases, with 11 bases remaining between them.

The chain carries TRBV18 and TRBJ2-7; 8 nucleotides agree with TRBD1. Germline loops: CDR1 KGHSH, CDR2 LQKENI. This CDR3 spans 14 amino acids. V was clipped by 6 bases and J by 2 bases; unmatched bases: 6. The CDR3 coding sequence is TGTGCCAGCTCCGAAGGGACAGGCCCCTACGAGCAGTACTTC. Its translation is CASSEGTGPYEQYF.

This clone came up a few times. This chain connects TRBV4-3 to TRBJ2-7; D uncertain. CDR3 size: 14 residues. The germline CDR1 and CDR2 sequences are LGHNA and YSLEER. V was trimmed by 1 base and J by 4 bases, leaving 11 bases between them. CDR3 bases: TGCGCCAGCAGCCAAGCCTCAAACAGTTACGAGCAGTACTTC. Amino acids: CASSQASNSYEQYF.

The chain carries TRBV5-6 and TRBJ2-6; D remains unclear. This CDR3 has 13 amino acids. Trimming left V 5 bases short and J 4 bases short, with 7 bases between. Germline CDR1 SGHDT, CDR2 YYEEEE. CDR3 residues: CASSSQGANVLTF. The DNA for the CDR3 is TGTGCCAGCAGTTCTCAGGGGGCCAACGTCCTGACTTTC.

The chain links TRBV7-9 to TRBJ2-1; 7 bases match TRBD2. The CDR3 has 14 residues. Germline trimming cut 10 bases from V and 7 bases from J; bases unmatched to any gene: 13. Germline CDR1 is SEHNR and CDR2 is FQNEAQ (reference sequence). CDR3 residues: CATPQTGGGNEQFF. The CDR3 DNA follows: TGTGCCACCCCTCAGACCGGCGGGGGAAATGAGCAGTTCTTC.

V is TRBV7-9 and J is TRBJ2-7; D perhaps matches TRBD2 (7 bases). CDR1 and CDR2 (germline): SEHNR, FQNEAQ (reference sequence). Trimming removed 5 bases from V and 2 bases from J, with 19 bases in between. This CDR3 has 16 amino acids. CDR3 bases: TGTGCCAGCAGCCCGCCCGGGGGGCGGGGCGCCTACGAGCAGTACTTC. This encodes CASSPPGGRGAYEQYF.

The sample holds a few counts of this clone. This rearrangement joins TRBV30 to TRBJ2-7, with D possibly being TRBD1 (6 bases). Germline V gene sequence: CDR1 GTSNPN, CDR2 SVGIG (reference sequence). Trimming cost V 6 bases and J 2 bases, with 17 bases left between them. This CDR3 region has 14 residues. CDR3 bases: TGTGCCTGCACAACACAGGGTAACGCCTACGAGCAGTACTTC. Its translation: CACTTQGNAYEQYF.

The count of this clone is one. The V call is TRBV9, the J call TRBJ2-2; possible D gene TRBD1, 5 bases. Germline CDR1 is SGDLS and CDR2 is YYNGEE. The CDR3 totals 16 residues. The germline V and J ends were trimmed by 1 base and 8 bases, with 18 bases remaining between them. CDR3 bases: TGTGCCAGCAGCGTAAACCCCGAAGGGGCGGCTGGGGAGCTGTTTTTT. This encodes CASSVNPEGAAGELFF. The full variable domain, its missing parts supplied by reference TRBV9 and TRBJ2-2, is DSGVTQTPKHLITATGQRVTLRCSPRSGDLSVYWYQQSLDQGLQFLIQYYNGEERAKGNILERFSAQQFPDLHSELNLSSLELGDSALYFCASSVNPEGAAGELFFGEGSRLTVL.

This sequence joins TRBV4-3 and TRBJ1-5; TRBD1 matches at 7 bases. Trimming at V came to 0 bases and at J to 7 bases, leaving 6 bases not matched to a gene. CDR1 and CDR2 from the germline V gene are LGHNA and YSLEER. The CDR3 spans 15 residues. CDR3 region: CASSQDQAGGQPQHF. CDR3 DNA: TGCGCCAGCAGCCAAGATCAGGCAGGGGGGCAGCCCCAGCATTTT.

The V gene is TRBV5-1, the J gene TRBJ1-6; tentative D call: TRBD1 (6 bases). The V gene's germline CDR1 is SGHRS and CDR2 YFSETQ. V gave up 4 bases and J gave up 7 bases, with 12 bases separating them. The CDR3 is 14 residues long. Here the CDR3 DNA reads TGCGCCAGCAGCATGGGGGACATAAATTCACCCCTCCACTTT. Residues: CASSMGDINSPLHF.

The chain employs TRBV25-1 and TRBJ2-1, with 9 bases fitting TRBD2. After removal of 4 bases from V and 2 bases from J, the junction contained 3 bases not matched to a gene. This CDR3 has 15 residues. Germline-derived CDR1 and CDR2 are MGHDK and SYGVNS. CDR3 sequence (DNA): TGTGCCAGCAGTGTTGCGGGAGGGGCCTACAATGAGCAGTTCTTC. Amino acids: CASSVAGGAYNEQFF. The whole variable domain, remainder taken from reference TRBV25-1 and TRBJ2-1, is EADIYQTPRYLVIGTGKKITLECSQTMGHDKMYWYQQDPGMELHLIHYSYGVNSTEKGDLSSESTVSRIRTEHFPLTLESARPSHTSQYLCASSVAGGAYNEQFFGPGTRLTVL.

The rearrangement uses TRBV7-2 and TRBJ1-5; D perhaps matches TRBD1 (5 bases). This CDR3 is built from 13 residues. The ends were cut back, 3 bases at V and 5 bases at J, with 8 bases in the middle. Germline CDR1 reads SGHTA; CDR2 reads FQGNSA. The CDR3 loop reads CASSLQGDQPQHF. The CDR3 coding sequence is TGTGCCAGCAGCTTGCAGGGTGATCAGCCCCAGCATTTT.